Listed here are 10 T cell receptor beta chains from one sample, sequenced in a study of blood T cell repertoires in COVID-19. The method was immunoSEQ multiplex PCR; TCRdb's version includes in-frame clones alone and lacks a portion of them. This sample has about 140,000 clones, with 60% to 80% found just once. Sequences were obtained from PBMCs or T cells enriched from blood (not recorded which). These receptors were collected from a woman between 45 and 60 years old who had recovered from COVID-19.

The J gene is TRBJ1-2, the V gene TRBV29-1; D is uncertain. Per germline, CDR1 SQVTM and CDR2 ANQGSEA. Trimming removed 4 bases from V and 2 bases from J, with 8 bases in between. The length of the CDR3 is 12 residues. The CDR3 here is CSVVTENYGYTF. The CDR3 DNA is TGCAGCGTTGTAACAGAGAACTATGGCTACACCTTC.

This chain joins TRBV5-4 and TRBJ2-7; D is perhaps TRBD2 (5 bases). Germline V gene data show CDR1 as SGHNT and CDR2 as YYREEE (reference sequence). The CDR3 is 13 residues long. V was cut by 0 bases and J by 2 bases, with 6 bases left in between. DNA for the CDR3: TGTGCCAGCAGCTTGGGACTAACCTACGAGCAGTACTTC. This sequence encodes CASSLGLTYEQYF. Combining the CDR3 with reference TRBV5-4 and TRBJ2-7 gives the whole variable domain ETGVTQSPTHLIKTRGQQVTLRCSSQSGHNTVSWYQQALGQGPQFIFQYYREEENGRGNFPPRFSGLQFPNYSSELNVNALELDDSALYLCASSLGLTYEQYFGPGTRLTVT.

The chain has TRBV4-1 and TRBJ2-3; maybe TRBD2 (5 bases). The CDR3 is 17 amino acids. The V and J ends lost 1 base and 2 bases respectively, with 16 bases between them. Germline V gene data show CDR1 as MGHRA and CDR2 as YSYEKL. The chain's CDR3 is CASSQGDNEGYTDTQYF. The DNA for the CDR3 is TGCGCCAGCAGCCAAGGGGATAATGAGGGATACACAGATACGCAGTATTTT.

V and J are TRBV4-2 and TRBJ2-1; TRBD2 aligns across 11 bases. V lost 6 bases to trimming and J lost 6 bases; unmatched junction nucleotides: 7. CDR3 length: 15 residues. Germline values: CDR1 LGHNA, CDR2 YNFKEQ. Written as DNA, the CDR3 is TGTGCCAGCAGTCAACTAGCGGGGGATCTCAATGAGCAGTTCTTC. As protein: CASSQLAGDLNEQFF.

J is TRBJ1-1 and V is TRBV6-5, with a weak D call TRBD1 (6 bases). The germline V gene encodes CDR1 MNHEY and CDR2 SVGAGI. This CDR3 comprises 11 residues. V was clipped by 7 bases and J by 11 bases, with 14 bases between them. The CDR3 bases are TGTGCCAGCATCAAGGGGGGGAGCGCTTTCTTT. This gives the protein CASIKGGSAFF.

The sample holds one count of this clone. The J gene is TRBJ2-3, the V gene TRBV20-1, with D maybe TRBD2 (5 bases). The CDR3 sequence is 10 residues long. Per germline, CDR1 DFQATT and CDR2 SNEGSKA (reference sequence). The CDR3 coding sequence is TGCAGACCACTAGTCGATACGCAGTATTTT. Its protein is CRPLVDTQYF.

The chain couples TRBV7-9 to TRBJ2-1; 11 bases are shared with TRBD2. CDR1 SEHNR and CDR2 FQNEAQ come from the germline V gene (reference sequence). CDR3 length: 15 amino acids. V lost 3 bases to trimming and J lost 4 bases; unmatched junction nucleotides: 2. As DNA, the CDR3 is TGTGCCAGCAGCTTGACTAGCGGGGCGTACAATGAGCAGTTCTTC. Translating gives CASSLTSGAYNEQFF.

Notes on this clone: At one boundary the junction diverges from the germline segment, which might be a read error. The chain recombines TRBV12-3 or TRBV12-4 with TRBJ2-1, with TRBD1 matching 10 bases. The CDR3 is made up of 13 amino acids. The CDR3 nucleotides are TGTGCCGGCAGCCGGGACAGGGGTAATGAGCAGTTCTTC. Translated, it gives CAGSRDRGNEQFF.

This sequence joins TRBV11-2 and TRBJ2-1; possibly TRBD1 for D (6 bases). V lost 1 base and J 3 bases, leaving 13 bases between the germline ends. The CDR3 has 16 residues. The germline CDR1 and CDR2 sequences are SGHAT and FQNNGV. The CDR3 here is CASSLVVGARYNEQFF. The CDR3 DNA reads TGTGCCAGCAGCTTAGTCGTGGGGGCCCGCTACAATGAGCAGTTCTTC.

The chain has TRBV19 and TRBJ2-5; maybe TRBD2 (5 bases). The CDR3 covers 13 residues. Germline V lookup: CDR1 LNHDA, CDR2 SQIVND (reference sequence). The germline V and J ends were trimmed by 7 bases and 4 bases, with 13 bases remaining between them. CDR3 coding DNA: TGTGCCAGTACAGAAGCGGACGCAGAGACCCAGTACTTC. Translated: CASTEADAETQYF.